This TCR beta chain was captured in a study of blood T cell repertoires in COVID-19. Across the study: Sites across the United States, Italy and Spain contributed samples from acute and convalescent COVID-19. Sources were T cells, B-cell-depleted T cells, or PBMCs; the material itself was cDNA or gDNA.

In the source study's methods: Reference gene primer amplification gave estimated nucleated cell counts. The protocol was immunoSEQ multiplex PCR, while the TCRdb copy is restricted to in-frame clones and leaves out a portion. V, J and clone size are those of that table, while D and trimming were read from the DNA. The table lists about 210,000 clones, roughly 80% of them singletons, with 10% in the top ten. Seattle patients were enrolled during active infection and followed longitudinally. Germline assignment: CDR1 MNHEY and CDR2 SVGAGI. The CDR3 covers 14 residues. V lost 6 bases, J lost 0 bases, and 9 bases lay in between.

The sample comprised peripheral blood. The TCR was taken from an elderly woman with COVID-19, enrolled during active disease. The rearrangement uses TRBV6-5 and TRBJ2-1; tentatively, D is TRBD2 (6 bases). The CDR3 bases are TGTGCCAGCAGGGAGGGGAACTCCTACAATGAGCAGTTCTTC. This gives the protein CASREGNSYNEQFF.